This T cell receptor beta chain was found in a study of blood T cell repertoires in COVID-19. Study in general: Some COVID-19 samples were acute and others convalescent; all came from the United States, Italy and Spain.

The CDR3 runs 16 residues. CDR1 is LGHDT and CDR2 is YNNKEL in the germline V gene (reference sequence). The ends lost 1 base at V and 0 bases at J; junction bases unmatched: 2. Method: immunoSEQ multiplex PCR; TCRdb's copy keeps in-frame clones and lacks some. The profile shows approximately 130,000 clones, roughly 72% of them singletons. The specimen was peripheral blood. The sequence was obtained from a human donor in a cohort sampled during active COVID-19. The chain combines TRBV3-1 (or the pseudogene TRBV3-2) with TRBJ2-7; TRBD1 matches 11 bases. The CDR3 sequence: CASSQGTGGFSYEQYF. The CDR3 bases are TGTGCCAGCAGCCAAGGGACAGGGGGCTTCTCCTACGAGCAGTACTTC.